The rows below give T cell receptor beta chains drawn from one sample of a study of technical replicates of blood from several donors. Clones were sequenced by immunoSEQ multiplex PCR, and TCRdb holds only the in-frame ones, with some missing. The repertoire consists of 45,000 to 55,000 clones, with around 94% occurring once and the leading ten covering roughly 0.22%. Sequences were obtained from T cells isolated from PBMCs. The receptor set was obtained from a human donor in good health. The CDR3 runs from the conserved cysteine through the conserved F or W. A D gene is named only where the DNA matches it firmly. Clone size, where shown, is once, few, many, or a class for clones that have expanded.

d_call: -; v_call: TRBV14; j_call: TRBJ1-1; clone_size: -; cdr3_nt: TGTGCCAGCAGCCCGCGCCAACCCAGGTCACCGAACACTGAAGCTTTCTTT; cdr3_aa: CASSPRQPRSPNTEAFF
d_call: -; v_call: TRBV5-5; j_call: TRBJ2-2; clone_size: -; cdr3_nt: TGTGCCAGCAGCTTCAGGGGACAATCGAACACCGGGGAGCTGTTTTTT; cdr3_aa: CASSFRGQSNTGELFF
d_call: -; v_call: TRBV10-2; j_call: TRBJ2-7; clone_size: -; cdr3_nt: TGCGCCAGCAGTGACCTCGGACAGGAGCAGTACTTC; cdr3_aa: CASSDLGQEQYF
d_call: -; v_call: TRBV10-1; j_call: TRBJ2-2; clone_size: -; cdr3_nt: TGCGCCAGCAGTGGCCCAGGGAAGGGCGGGGAGCTGTTTTTT; cdr3_aa: CASSGPGKGGELFF
d_call: -; v_call: TRBV5-5; j_call: TRBJ2-7; clone_size: -; cdr3_nt: TGTGCCAGCAGCCCCTGGGGCGGCCGCTTCTACGAGCAGTACTTC; cdr3_aa: CASSPWGGRFYEQYF
d_call: -; v_call: TRBV5-1; j_call: TRBJ2-7; clone_size: -; cdr3_nt: TGCGCCAGCAGCGCGGACAGTTACGAGCAGTACTTC; cdr3_aa: CASSADSYEQYF
d_call: -; v_call: TRBV6-5; j_call: TRBJ1-1; clone_size: -; cdr3_nt: TGTGCCAGTATTAAATCTCGGAACACTGAAGCTTTCTTT; cdr3_aa: CASIKSRNTEAFF
d_call: -; v_call: TRBV28; j_call: TRBJ1-2; clone_size: -; cdr3_nt: TGTGCCAGCAGTTCACAAGGACACTACCCCTATGGCTACACCTTC; cdr3_aa: CASSSQGHYPYGYTF
d_call: -; v_call: TRBV7-9; j_call: TRBJ1-4; clone_size: -; cdr3_nt: TGTGCCAGCAGACTCGACAGCAGAGGCGAAAAACTGTTTTTT; cdr3_aa: CASRLDSRGEKLFF
d_call: -; v_call: TRBV6-5; j_call: TRBJ2-7; clone_size: -; cdr3_nt: TGTGCCAGTGGGCCAGGGACAATCTACGAGCAGTACTTC; cdr3_aa: CASGPGTIYEQYF
d_call: -; v_call: TRBV28; j_call: TRBJ1-5; clone_size: -; cdr3_nt: TGTGCCAGCAGCCAACAGGGTGGGAATCAGCCCCAGCATTTT; cdr3_aa: CASSQQGGNQPQHF
d_call: TRBD1; v_call: TRBV11-2; j_call: TRBJ2-7; clone_size: -; cdr3_nt: TGTGCCAGCAGCTTAGTTAGGGGACAGGGGGAATACGAGCAGTACTTC; cdr3_aa: CASSLVRGQGEYEQYF
d_call: TRBD2; v_call: TRBV5-5; j_call: TRBJ2-7; clone_size: -; cdr3_nt: TGTGCCAGCAGCGTAGCGGGGAGTACCTACGAGCAGTACTTC; cdr3_aa: CASSVAGSTYEQYF
d_call: TRBD2; v_call: TRBV11-2; j_call: TRBJ2-3; clone_size: -; cdr3_nt: TGTGCCAGCAGCTCGACCGGGACTAGCGGGAGCTGGTTTCGGGGTACGCAGTATTTT; cdr3_aa: CASSSTGTSGSWFRGTQYF
d_call: -; v_call: TRBV10-1; j_call: TRBJ1-2; clone_size: -; cdr3_nt: TGCGCCAGCAGTCGAACAGGGATTAACTATGGCTACACCTTC; cdr3_aa: CASSRTGINYGYTF
d_call: TRBD2; v_call: TRBV12-5; j_call: TRBJ2-2; clone_size: -; cdr3_nt: TGTGCTAGTGGTTTTACAGCGGGAGCCCGGAGGACCGGGGAGCTGTTTTTT; cdr3_aa: CASGFTAGARRTGELFF
d_call: -; v_call: TRBV14; j_call: TRBJ1-4; clone_size: -; cdr3_nt: TGTGCCAGCAGCCCCCCGTCTCCTGAGAGGCTGTTTTTT; cdr3_aa: CASSPPSPERLFF
d_call: -; v_call: TRBV10-1; j_call: TRBJ2-2; clone_size: -; cdr3_nt: TGCGCCAGCAGTGAGCTGAGGGCCGGGGAGCTGTTTTTT; cdr3_aa: CASSELRAGELFF
d_call: -; v_call: TRBV5-4; j_call: TRBJ1-2; clone_size: -; cdr3_nt: TGTGCCAGCAGCTTGGATAGCCAGACCGGCTACACCTTC; cdr3_aa: CASSLDSQTGYTF
d_call: -; v_call: TRBV5-1; j_call: TRBJ2-5; clone_size: -; cdr3_nt: TGCGCCAGCAGCTTGGATGCAGCCCAGTACTTC; cdr3_aa: CASSLDAAQYF
d_call: -; v_call: TRBV28; j_call: TRBJ2-2; clone_size: -; cdr3_nt: TGTGCCAGCAGTTTACATGAGGTTCGCACCGGGGAGCTGTTTTTT; cdr3_aa: CASSLHEVRTGELFF
d_call: -; v_call: TRBV5-1; j_call: TRBJ2-7; clone_size: -; cdr3_nt: TGCGCCAGCAGCTTGGACAACTCCTACGAGCAGTACTTC; cdr3_aa: CASSLDNSYEQYF
d_call: TRBD1; v_call: TRBV28; j_call: TRBJ1-5; clone_size: -; cdr3_nt: TGTGCCAGCAGACAGCGGCGGACAGGCTCTCAGCCCCAGCATTTT; cdr3_aa: CASRQRRTGSQPQHF
d_call: -; v_call: TRBV6-5; j_call: TRBJ2-7; clone_size: few; cdr3_nt: TGTGCCAGCAGCCCCAGTTACGGGGGTATTACTATGCAGTACTTC; cdr3_aa: CASSPSYGGITMQYF
d_call: -; v_call: TRBV7-9; j_call: TRBJ2-5; clone_size: -; cdr3_nt: TGTGCCAGCAGCTTAACAGCCCAAGAGACCCAGTACTTC; cdr3_aa: CASSLTAQETQYF
d_call: -; v_call: TRBV11-3; j_call: TRBJ2-7; clone_size: -; cdr3_nt: TGTGCCAGCAGTAATGGCGGCCTAAACTACGAGCAGTACTTC; cdr3_aa: CASSNGGLNYEQYF
d_call: -; v_call: TRBV11-2; j_call: TRBJ1-5; clone_size: -; cdr3_nt: TGTGCCAGTCAACCGACAAATAGCAATCAGCCCCAGCATTTT; cdr3_aa: CASQPTNSNQPQHF
d_call: -; v_call: TRBV5-4; j_call: TRBJ2-5; clone_size: -; cdr3_nt: TGTGCCAGCAGCGGAGTCCGAAGTGCAGAGACCCAGTACTTC; cdr3_aa: CASSGVRSAETQYF